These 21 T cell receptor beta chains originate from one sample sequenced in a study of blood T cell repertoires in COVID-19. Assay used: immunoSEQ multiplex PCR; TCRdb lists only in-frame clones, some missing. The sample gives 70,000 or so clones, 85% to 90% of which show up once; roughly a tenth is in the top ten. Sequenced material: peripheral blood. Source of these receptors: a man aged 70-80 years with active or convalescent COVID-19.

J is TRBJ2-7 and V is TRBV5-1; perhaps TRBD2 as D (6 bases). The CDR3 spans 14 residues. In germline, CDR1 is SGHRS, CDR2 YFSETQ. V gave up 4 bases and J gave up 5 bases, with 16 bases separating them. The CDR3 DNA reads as TGCGCCAGCAGCGGGGGGACTCCGCCGAACGAGCAGTACTTC. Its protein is CASSGGTPPNEQYF.

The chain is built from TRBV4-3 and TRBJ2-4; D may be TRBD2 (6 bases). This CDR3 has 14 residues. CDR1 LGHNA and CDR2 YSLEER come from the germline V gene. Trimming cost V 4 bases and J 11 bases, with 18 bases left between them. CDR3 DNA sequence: TGCGCCAGCAGCCCAGGCGAGAGGGAGGCTCTTCAGTACTTC. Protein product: CASSPGEREALQYF.

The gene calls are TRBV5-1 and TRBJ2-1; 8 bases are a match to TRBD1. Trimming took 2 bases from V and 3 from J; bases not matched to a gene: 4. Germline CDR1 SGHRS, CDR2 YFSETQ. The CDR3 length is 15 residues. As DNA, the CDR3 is TGCGCCAGCAGCTTACTCGGACAGGGCTACAATGAGCAGTTCTTC. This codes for CASSLLGQGYNEQFF.

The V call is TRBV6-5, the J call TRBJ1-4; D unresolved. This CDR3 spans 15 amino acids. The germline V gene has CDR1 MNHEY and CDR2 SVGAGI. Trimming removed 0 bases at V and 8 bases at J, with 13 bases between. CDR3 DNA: TGTGCCAGCAGTTACTCGAGCGGGGATTGGGAAAAACTGTTTTTT. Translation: CASSYSSGDWEKLFF.

Here the CDR3 DNA reads TGTGCCAGCAGCGTAGCGGGGACTAGCGGCAGTGAGCAGTTCTTC. Amino acids: CASSVAGTSGSEQFF. The J gene is TRBJ2-1, the V gene TRBV9, with 11 positions matching TRBD2. V gave up 0 bases and J gave up 9 bases; unmatched junction bases: 5. The CDR3 runs to 15 residues. CDR1 is SGDLS and CDR2 is YYNGEE in the germline V gene.

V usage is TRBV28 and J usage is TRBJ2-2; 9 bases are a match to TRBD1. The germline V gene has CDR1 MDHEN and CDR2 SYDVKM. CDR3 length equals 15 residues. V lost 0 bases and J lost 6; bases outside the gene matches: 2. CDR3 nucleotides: TGTGCCAGCAGTTTATGGACAGGGGGTTCCGGGGAGCTGTTTTTT. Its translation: CASSLWTGGSGELFF.

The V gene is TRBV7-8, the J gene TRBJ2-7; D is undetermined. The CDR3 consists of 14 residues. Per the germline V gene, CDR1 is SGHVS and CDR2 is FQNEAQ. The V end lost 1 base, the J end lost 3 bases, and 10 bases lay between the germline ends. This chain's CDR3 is CASSLGGQGYEQYF. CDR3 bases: TGTGCCAGCAGCTTAGGTGGGCAAGGCTACGAGCAGTACTTC.

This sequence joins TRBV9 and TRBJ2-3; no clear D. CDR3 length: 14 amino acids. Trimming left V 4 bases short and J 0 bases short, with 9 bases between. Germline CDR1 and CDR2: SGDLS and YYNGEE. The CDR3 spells CASSIMSSTDTQYF. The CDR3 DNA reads TGTGCCAGCAGCATTATGTCTAGCACAGATACGCAGTATTTT.

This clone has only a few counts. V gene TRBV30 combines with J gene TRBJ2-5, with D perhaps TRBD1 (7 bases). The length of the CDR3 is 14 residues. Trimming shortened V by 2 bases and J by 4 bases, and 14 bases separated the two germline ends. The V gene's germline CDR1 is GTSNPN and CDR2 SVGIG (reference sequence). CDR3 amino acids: CAWSQGGPPETQYF. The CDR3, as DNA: TGTGCCTGGAGTCAGGGGGGCCCCCCAGAGACCCAGTACTTC.

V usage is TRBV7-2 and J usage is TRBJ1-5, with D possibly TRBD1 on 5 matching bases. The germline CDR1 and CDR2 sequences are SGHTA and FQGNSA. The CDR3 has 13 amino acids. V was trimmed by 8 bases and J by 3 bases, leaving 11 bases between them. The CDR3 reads CASSRVSNQPQHF. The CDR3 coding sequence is TGTGCCAGCTCCAGGGTATCCAATCAGCCCCAGCATTTT.

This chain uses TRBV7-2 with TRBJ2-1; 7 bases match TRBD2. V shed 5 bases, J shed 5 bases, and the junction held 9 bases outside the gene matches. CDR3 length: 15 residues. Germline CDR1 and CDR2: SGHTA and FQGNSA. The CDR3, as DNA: TGTGCCAGCAGCCCCCGGCCTAGCGGAAACAATGAGCAGTTCTTC. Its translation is CASSPRPSGNNEQFF.

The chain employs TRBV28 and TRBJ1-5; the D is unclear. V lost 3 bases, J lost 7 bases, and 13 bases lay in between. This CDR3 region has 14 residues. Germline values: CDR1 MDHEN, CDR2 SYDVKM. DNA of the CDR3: TGTGCCAGCAGTTTTCCTAGCGGTGGACAGCCCCAGCATTTT. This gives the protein CASSFPSGGQPQHF.

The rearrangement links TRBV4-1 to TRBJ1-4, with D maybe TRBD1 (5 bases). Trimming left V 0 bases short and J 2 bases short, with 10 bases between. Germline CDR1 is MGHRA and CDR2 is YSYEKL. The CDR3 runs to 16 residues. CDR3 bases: TGCGCCAGCAGCCAAGAAGCGACAGCTACTAATGAAAAACTGTTTTTT. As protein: CASSQEATATNEKLFF.

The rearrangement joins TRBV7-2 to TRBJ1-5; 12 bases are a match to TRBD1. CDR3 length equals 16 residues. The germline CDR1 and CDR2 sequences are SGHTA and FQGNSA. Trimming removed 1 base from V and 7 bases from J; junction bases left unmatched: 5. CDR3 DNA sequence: TGTGCCAGCAGCTTAGGGGGACAGGGGGCGGGACAGCCCCAGCATTTT. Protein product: CASSLGGQGAGQPQHF.

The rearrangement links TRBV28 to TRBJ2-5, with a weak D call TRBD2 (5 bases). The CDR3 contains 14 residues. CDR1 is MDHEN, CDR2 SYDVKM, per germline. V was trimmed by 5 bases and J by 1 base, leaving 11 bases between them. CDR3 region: CASSAYAGQETQYF. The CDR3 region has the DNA TGTGCCAGCAGTGCTTATGCGGGCCAAGAGACCCAGTACTTC.

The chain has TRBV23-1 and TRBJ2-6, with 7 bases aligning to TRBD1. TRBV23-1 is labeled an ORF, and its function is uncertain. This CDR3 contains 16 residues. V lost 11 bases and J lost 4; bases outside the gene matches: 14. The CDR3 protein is CALPSRGPSGANVLTF. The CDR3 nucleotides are TGCGCCCTCCCCTCAAGGGGGCCATCAGGGGCCAACGTCCTGACTTTC.

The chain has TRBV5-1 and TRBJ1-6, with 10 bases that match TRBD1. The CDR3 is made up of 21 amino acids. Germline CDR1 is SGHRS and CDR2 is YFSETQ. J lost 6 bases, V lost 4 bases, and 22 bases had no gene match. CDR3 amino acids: CASSPLGGGQGSRKANSPLHF. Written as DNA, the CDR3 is TGCGCCAGCAGCCCCTTGGGAGGGGGACAGGGGTCTCGGAAAGCTAATTCACCCCTCCACTTT.

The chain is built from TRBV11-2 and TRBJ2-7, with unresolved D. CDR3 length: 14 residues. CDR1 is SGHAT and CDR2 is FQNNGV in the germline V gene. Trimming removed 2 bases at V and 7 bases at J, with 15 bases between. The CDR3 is CASSLLDLAGEQYF. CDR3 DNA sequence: TGTGCCAGCAGCTTACTAGACCTGGCCGGGGAGCAGTACTTC.

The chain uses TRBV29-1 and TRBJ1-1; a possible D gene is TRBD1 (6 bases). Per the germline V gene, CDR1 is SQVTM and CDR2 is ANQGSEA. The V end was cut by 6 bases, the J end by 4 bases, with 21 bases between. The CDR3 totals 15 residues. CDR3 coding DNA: TGCAGCGTGGGAGGGGGATTACAGGTGGGCACTGAAGCTTTCTTT. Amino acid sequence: CSVGGGLQVGTEAFF.

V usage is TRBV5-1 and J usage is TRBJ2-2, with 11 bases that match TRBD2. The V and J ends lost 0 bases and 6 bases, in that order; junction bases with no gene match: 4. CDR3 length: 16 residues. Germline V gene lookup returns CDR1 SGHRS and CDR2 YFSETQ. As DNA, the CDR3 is TGCGCCAGCAGCTTGGTGGGACTAGCGGAGCCCGGGGAGCTGTTTTTT. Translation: CASSLVGLAEPGELFF.

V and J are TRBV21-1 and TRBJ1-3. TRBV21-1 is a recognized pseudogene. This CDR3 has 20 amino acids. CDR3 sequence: CASPTTTRREKTLAGNTIYF. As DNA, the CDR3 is TGTGCCAGCCCAACCACTACCCGGAGGGAGAAAACTCTGGCTGGAAACACCATATATTTT.